This T cell receptor (beta chain) was found in a study of Graves' ophthalmopathy and Graves' hyperthyroidism. In regard to this clonotype: What it recognizes is unknown.

Other autoimmune diseases, uncontrolled infections, pregnancy or lactation excluded patients from enrollment. V was pared by 5 bases and J by 7 bases, with 5 bases of the junction left unmatched. CDR1 and CDR2 from the germline V gene are KGHDR and SFDVKD. The CDR3 sequence is 14 residues long. Notes on the study in general: Blood samples also showed most expanded thyroid clonotypes exceeding 0.001 frequency. A classifier, a 13-signature model, separated ophthalmopathy from stable hyperthyroidism with more than 85% sensitivity and over 70% specificity.

RNA transcripts provided the template for amplifying TCR beta CDR3 regions. RT-PCR with HTBI primers came first, then second-round multiplex PCR. TCRdb reanalysed the multiplex PCR reads using MiXCR and keeps one entry per CDR3 protein. The repertoire consists of under 400,000 distinct CDR3 sequences, with under 20% occurring once and the leading ten covering more than 9%. Sequencing was performed on peripheral blood. This chain joins TRBV24-1 and TRBJ2-7; 12 bases fit TRBD2. This TCR came from an adult man with Graves' ophthalmopathy. The CDR3 DNA sequence: TGTGCCACCAGTGGGACTAGCGGGGACGCTGAGCAGTACTTC. It specifies CATSGTSGDAEQYF.